Reported below is one TCR beta chain. The sample is drawn from a study of blood T cell repertoires in COVID-19. On the study more broadly: T cells, B-cell-depleted T cells, or PBMCs provided the cDNA or gDNA that served as material.

The CDR3 is made up of 15 amino acids. Germline CDR1 reads MNHNY; CDR2 reads SVGAGI (reference sequence). V dropped 6 bases and J dropped 0 bases, with 12 bases sitting between them. Sequencing was performed with immunoSEQ multiplex PCR; in TCRdb, only in-frame clones are kept and a portion is missing. The sample consists of around 270,000 clones, 80% to 90% of them appearing once. The rearrangement links TRBV6-6 to TRBJ2-1; the D is unclear. Specimen: peripheral blood. This receptor was identified in a man aged 40-49 years with acute or convalescent COVID-19. The CDR3 bases are TGTGCCAGCAGCGTAGTGCTCGGCTCCTACAATGAGCAGTTCTTC. It is translated as CASSVVLGSYNEQFF.